This is a list of T cell receptor beta chains from one sample in a study of T cell responses to AZD1222 COVID-19 vaccine. Clones were sequenced by immunoSEQ multiplex PCR, and TCRdb holds only the in-frame ones, with some missing. The sample lists about 140,000 clones, more than 70% occurring once. Material: peripheral blood, obtained on day 0 of AZD1222 vaccination. These receptors all stem from an adult in good health. CDR3s include the opening cysteine and the closing phenylalanine or tryptophan. Each record gives: clone size, J gene, V gene, D gene, CDR3 protein, CDR3 DNA. D genes are given only for firm matches. Only some rows state a clone size, as once, few, many or a class for expanded clones.

abundance: NA; j_gene: TRBJ2-1; v_gene: TRBV6-2/TRBV6-3; d_gene: TRBD2; CDR3aa: CASSYPSRAGGPDEQFF; CDR3nt: TGTGCCAGCAGTTACCCTTCCCGAGCGGGGGGGCCGGATGAGCAGTTCTTC
abundance: NA; j_gene: TRBJ2-5; v_gene: TRBV14; d_gene: NA; CDR3aa: CASSPDLEETQYF; CDR3nt: TGTGCCAGCAGTCCGGACTTAGAAGAGACCCAGTACTTC
abundance: NA; j_gene: TRBJ2-2; v_gene: TRBV27; d_gene: TRBD2; CDR3aa: CASRGLAGDHAGELFF; CDR3nt: TGTGCCAGCAGAGGACTAGCGGGCGACCACGCCGGGGAGCTGTTTTTT
abundance: NA; j_gene: TRBJ2-7; v_gene: TRBV7-9; d_gene: NA; CDR3aa: CASSLSGNEQYF; CDR3nt: TGTGCCAGCAGCTTGTCCGGAAACGAGCAGTACTTC
abundance: NA; j_gene: TRBJ2-5; v_gene: TRBV6-5; d_gene: TRBD1; CDR3aa: CASSTAGTGKKTQYF; CDR3nt: TGTGCCAGCAGTACAGCCGGGACAGGGAAAAAGACCCAGTACTTC
abundance: NA; j_gene: TRBJ2-7; v_gene: TRBV6-5; d_gene: TRBD1; CDR3aa: CASRPEGTGGLVQYF; CDR3nt: TGTGCCAGCAGACCGGAGGGGACAGGGGGTTTGGTGCAGTACTTC
abundance: NA; j_gene: TRBJ2-2; v_gene: TRBV13; d_gene: NA; CDR3aa: CASSLAGELFF; CDR3nt: TGTGCCAGCAGCTTAGCCGGGGAGCTGTTTTTT
abundance: NA; j_gene: TRBJ1-1; v_gene: TRBV6-4; d_gene: NA; CDR3aa: CASRHPAATEAFF; CDR3nt: TGTGCCAGCAGGCACCCCGCAGCAACTGAAGCTTTCTTT
abundance: NA; j_gene: TRBJ2-4; v_gene: TRBV11-1; d_gene: NA; CDR3aa: CASSTGDNIQYF; CDR3nt: TGTGCCAGCAGCACAGGTGACAACATTCAGTACTTC
abundance: NA; j_gene: TRBJ1-1; v_gene: TRBV19; d_gene: NA; CDR3aa: CASRRRDQNTEAFF; CDR3nt: TGTGCCAGTAGAAGACGGGACCAGAACACTGAAGCTTTCTTT
abundance: NA; j_gene: TRBJ1-1; v_gene: TRBV18; d_gene: NA; CDR3aa: CASSPPTGRHTEAFF; CDR3nt: TGTGCCAGCTCACCACCGACAGGCCGGCACACTGAAGCTTTCTTT
abundance: NA; j_gene: TRBJ2-6; v_gene: TRBV27; d_gene: NA; CDR3aa: CASSPQVPGANVLTF; CDR3nt: TGTGCCAGCAGTCCCCAGGTCCCTGGGGCCAACGTCCTGACTTTC
abundance: NA; j_gene: TRBJ2-1; v_gene: TRBV4-1; d_gene: TRBD2; CDR3aa: CASSQPTSGRRTLWFF; CDR3nt: TGCGCCAGCAGCCAGCCAACTAGCGGGAGAAGGACTTTGTGGTTCTTC
abundance: few; j_gene: TRBJ1-4; v_gene: TRBV19; d_gene: NA; CDR3aa: CASSIAVVNEKLFF; CDR3nt: TGTGCCAGTAGTATAGCTGTCGTTAATGAAAAACTGTTTTTT
abundance: once; j_gene: TRBJ1-6; v_gene: TRBV28; d_gene: TRBD1; CDR3aa: CASSLPGQGSFSYNSPLHF; CDR3nt: TGTGCCAGCAGTTTGCCGGGACAGGGGTCCTTCTCCTATAATTCACCCCTCCACTTT
abundance: NA; j_gene: TRBJ1-2; v_gene: TRBV30; d_gene: NA; CDR3aa: CAWGTVFSMSYTF; CDR3nt: TGTGCCTGGGGGACTGTTTTTAGTATGAGCTACACCTTC
abundance: NA; j_gene: TRBJ1-4; v_gene: TRBV6-2/TRBV6-3; d_gene: TRBD1; CDR3aa: CASSWGQPLNEKLFF; CDR3nt: TGTGCCAGCAGTTGGGGACAGCCTCTCAATGAAAAACTGTTTTTT
abundance: NA; j_gene: TRBJ2-5; v_gene: TRBV7-9; d_gene: NA; CDR3aa: CASSIYRETQYF; CDR3nt: TGTGCCAGCAGCATATATCGAGAGACCCAGTACTTC
abundance: NA; j_gene: TRBJ2-6; v_gene: TRBV19; d_gene: NA; CDR3aa: CASSPWTEANVLTF; CDR3nt: TGTGCCAGTAGCCCGTGGACAGAGGCCAACGTCCTGACTTTC
abundance: NA; j_gene: TRBJ1-2; v_gene: TRBV12-3/TRBV12-4; d_gene: NA; CDR3aa: CASSFFQGYGYTF; CDR3nt: TGTGCCAGCAGTTTCTTCCAAGGCTATGGCTACACCTTC
abundance: NA; j_gene: TRBJ1-6; v_gene: TRBV28; d_gene: NA; CDR3aa: CASSPRGPSNSPLHF; CDR3nt: TGTGCCAGCAGTCCTAGGGGACCGTCGAATTCACCCCTCCACTTT
abundance: few; j_gene: TRBJ2-1; v_gene: TRBV6-4; d_gene: NA; CDR3aa: CASSDSSGSYNEQFF; CDR3nt: TGTGCCAGCAGTGACTCTAGCGGCTCCTACAATGAGCAGTTCTTC
abundance: NA; j_gene: TRBJ1-2; v_gene: TRBV6-2/TRBV6-3; d_gene: TRBD1; CDR3aa: CASSYLVRGQNGYTF; CDR3nt: TGTGCCAGCAGTTACCTGGTCAGGGGGCAGAATGGCTACACCTTC
abundance: NA; j_gene: TRBJ2-1; v_gene: TRBV30; d_gene: NA; CDR3aa: CAWSVRWSSTYNEQFF; CDR3nt: TGTGCCTGGAGTGTACGATGGTCGTCGACATACAATGAGCAGTTCTTC